This TCR beta chain emerged from a study of blood T cells in healthy people across ages. The authors ran a second PCR of roughly 6 to 12 cycles using a sample-barcoded 5' primer and a J-beta primer mix. TCRdb passed the 5' RACE reads through MiXCR, listing each CDR3 protein once. There are roughly 800,000 distinct CDR3 sequences in the sample; around 24% occur only once, and around 3% lies in the top ten. Individuals who donated were healthy Caucasians from Russia aged about 6 to 90. This sample also belongs to another study, concerning T cells of mothers and their children.

The sequenced sample consisted of blood. The clonotype originates from a boy younger than 18 in good health.

CDR3 sequence: CSARDRTGRSSYEQYF. As DNA, the CDR3 is TGCAGTGCTAGAGATCGCACCGGCAGGAGCTCCTACGAGCAGTACTTC. This chain joins TRBV20-1 and TRBJ2-7; D gene unclear. CDR1 and CDR2 from the germline V gene are DFQATT and SNEGSKA (reference sequence). The germline V and J ends were trimmed by 0 bases and 0 bases, with 15 bases remaining between them. CDR3 length: 16 amino acids.